This T cell receptor (beta chain) was observed in a study of blood T cell repertoires in COVID-19 (dated by TCRdb to 2018 to 2021). For context, the study as a whole: Samples from collaborators originated in the United States, Italy and Spain and spanned both the acute and convalescent phases of COVID-19. The prospective study material was composed of cDNA or gDNA derived from T cells, B-cell-depleted T cells, or PBMCs. Deeply sampled blood TCRbeta repertoires from subjects exposed to, actively infected with, or recovered from COVID-19 were included in the dataset. The repertoires were released in a freely available public database intended as a resource for research on the immune response to SARS-CoV-2. The samples were drawn from the first 160 participants of the ongoing ImmuneRACE study and from 950 to 1,500 subjects provided by 6 global collaborators. Sample metadata almost always included a de-identified subject ID, COVID-19 status, age in years and sex. Where available, HLA class I and class II types were obtained from metadata supplied by the sample provider rather than from assay-based typing.

As to this clone: Which antigen it targets is not known. Within one base of it there is no much larger clone, and no base qualities were kept.

Study-level results and caveats: How much clinical and demographic metadata was included differed by source and by participant, and the metadata was provided uncurated.

TCRbeta CDR3 regions were amplified from genomic DNA by means of the immunoSEQ Assay, a bias-controlled multiplex PCR. Concerning the study's data processing: Within the assay, amplification of reference gene primers was used to estimate how many nucleated cells each sample contained. To quantify the absolute abundance of each unique TCRbeta CDR3 rearrangement, sequence reads were collapsed and filtered. For each sample, productive Simpson clonality was calculated as the square root of Simpson's diversity index across productive rearrangements. In TCRdb, the immuneACCESS table is reduced to in-frame sequences with V and J assigned. These tables do not hold every clone; where another copy was compared, an unresolved V gene accounts for under half, and the others remain unexplained. That table gives V, J and clone size, and the DNA gave D and trimming. This sample gives about 40,000 clones in total; about 85% of them show up just once. The ten largest clones add up to approximately 14% of the sample.

CDR1 SNHLY and CDR2 FYNNEI were looked up in the germline V gene. The CDR3, cysteine through phenylalanine, is 17 amino acids long. The DNA shown is the 51-base CDR3, in frame from base 1. Ends trimmed: V by 5 bases, J by 4 bases; bases unmatched to a gene: 12. The collaborating institutions used their own protocols to collect whole blood in K2EDTA tubes. For TCRbeta analysis, collaborators shipped samples as frozen whole blood, isolated PBMCs, or DNA extracted from either of those sample types. The sequencing input was peripheral blood. The receptor's source is a human donor in a cohort sampled during active COVID-19. The V and J genes are TRBV2 and TRBJ2-1, and TRBD2 aligns with 9 junction nucleotides. CDR3 region: CASSPLQGLALYNEQFF. The sequenced DNA: TGTGCCAGCAGTCCACTTCAGGGACTAGCCCTTTACAATGAGCAGTTCTTC.